These 10 T cell receptor beta chains originate from one sample sequenced in a study of CD8 T cells in ankylosing spondylitis. TCRdb re-derived calls from the 5' RACE reads in MiXCR, one entry per CDR3 protein. The data hold just over 350,000 distinct CDR3 sequences, with about 20% observed a single time. Sequencing was performed on blood, either unsorted or a sorted T cell fraction (not recorded which). These receptors all come from a male donor with ankylosing spondylitis or in good health (not recorded which).

In this sample, this clonotype turned up a few times. The chain combines TRBV9 with TRBJ2-7; 8 bases match TRBD1. The CDR3 is 15 amino acids. From germline, CDR1 is SGDLS and CDR2 YYNGEE. The V gene end was trimmed by 3 bases and the J gene end by 2 bases; junction bases not matched to a gene: 7. CDR3 loop: CASSADWTGTYEQYF. The CDR3 nucleotides are TGTGCCAGCAGCGCCGATTGGACAGGGACCTACGAGCAGTACTTC.

V usage is TRBV12-3 or TRBV12-4 and J usage is TRBJ2-5, with 11 bases matching TRBD2. Trimming at V came to 3 bases and at J to 0 bases, leaving 3 bases not matched to a gene. The CDR3 covers 16 residues. CDR3 coding DNA: TGTGCCAGCAGTTTGGGTAGCGGGGGGGACCAAGAGACCCAGTACTTC. Residues: CASSLGSGGDQETQYF.

The chain uses TRBV5-6 and TRBJ2-7; 8 bases match TRBD2. V trimming: 0 bases; J trimming: 2 bases; junction bases outside the gene matches: 7. The CDR3 sequence is 16 residues long. CDR1 is SGHDT, CDR2 YYEEEE, per germline. Written as DNA, the CDR3 is TGTGCCAGCAGCTTGGGGGTCAGCGGGGGAACCTACGAGCAGTACTTC. Translated: CASSLGVSGGTYEQYF.

J is TRBJ2-1 and V is TRBV7-6; D is uncertain. The V and J ends lost 5 bases and 3 bases respectively, with 17 bases between them. This CDR3 spans 16 amino acids. Germline V CDR1 and CDR2: SGHVS, FNYEAQ. The CDR3 reads CASSTGMGTDYNEQFF. The CDR3 coding sequence is TGTGCCAGCAGCACGGGCATGGGCACCGACTACAATGAGCAGTTCTTC.

This clonotype was counted only a few times. This chain links TRBV29-1 with TRBJ2-7; D may match TRBD1 or TRBD2 (5 bases each). The CDR3 has 12 amino acids. Germline V gives CDR1 SQVTM, CDR2 ANQGSEA. Trimming shortened V by 7 bases and J by 3 bases, and 13 bases separated the two germline ends. The CDR3 spells CSAGGDSYEQYF. CDR3 DNA sequence: TGCAGCGCTGGGGGAGACAGCTACGAGCAGTACTTC.

The V and J genes are TRBV7-6 and TRBJ2-5; D possibly corresponds to TRBD2 (5 bases). The germline V gene encodes CDR1 SGHVS and CDR2 FNYEAQ. The ends were cut back, 5 bases at V and 4 bases at J, with 14 bases in the middle. The length of the CDR3 is 14 residues. The DNA of the CDR3 is TGTGCCAGCAGCCAACTCTATGGGAGAGAGACCCAGTACTTC. This gives the protein CASSQLYGRETQYF.

V gene TRBV5-5 combines with J gene TRBJ1-5; D possibly corresponds to TRBD1 (5 bases). The CDR3 totals 14 residues. Germline loops: CDR1 SGHKS, CDR2 YYEKEE (reference sequence). V dropped 4 bases and J dropped 5 bases, with 13 bases sitting between them. CDR3 nucleotides: TGTGCCAGCAGCCCTGGGGGGACCCATCAGCCCCAGCATTTT. This codes for CASSPGGTHQPQHF.

A few counts support this clonotype. V gene TRBV5-6 combines with J gene TRBJ2-7; 8 bases fit TRBD1. Losses at the gene ends were 0 bases for V and 5 bases for J; bases not matched to a gene: 4. This CDR3 is built from 14 residues. The germline CDR1 and CDR2 sequences are SGHDT and YYEEEE. The CDR3 DNA sequence: TGTGCCAGCAGCTTGGGGACAGGGTTCAACGAGCAGTACTTC. Protein: CASSLGTGFNEQYF.

This clonotype was recorded a few times. The chain uses TRBV10-3 and TRBJ2-7, with a tentative D call TRBD2 (5 bases). From germline, CDR1 is ENHRY and CDR2 SYGVKD. V was shortened by 2 bases and J by 0 bases, with 8 bases between the two germline ends. The CDR3 has 14 residues. CDR3 in DNA: TGTGCCATCAGTGAGGCAGGACTCTCCTACGAGCAGTACTTC. Translation: CAISEAGLSYEQYF.

A note on this clonotype: At one of its ends the junction is not consistent with the germline gene, which may arise from a read error. The V call is TRBV12-3 or TRBV12-4, the J call TRBJ1-1, with D possibly TRBD1 on 5 matching bases. This CDR3 comprises 14 residues. The CDR3: CASSWGREGTQAFF. In DNA form, the CDR3 reads TGTGCCAGCAGTTGGGGCAGGGAGGGCACTCAAGCTTTCTTT.